The 15 T cell receptor beta chains below come from one sample, sequenced in a study of cytomegalovirus exposure and HLA in healthy donors. The PCR employed 60 Vbeta primers together with 13 Jbeta primers. The table came from immunoSEQ multiplex PCR; TCRdb's copy has only in-frame clones and leaves some out. The table records some 120,000 clones, under 80% of them present only once. Sequencing was done on a sample of PBMCs. These receptors all stem from a woman in her sixties in good health and CMV-seropositive.

J is TRBJ1-2 and V is TRBV6-5; no definite D call. The CDR3 is 14 residues long. Germline V gives CDR1 MNHEY, CDR2 SVGAGI. V lost 7 bases to trimming and J lost 7 bases, with 19 bases between them. The CDR3 is CASTHTRVLGGYTF. For the CDR3, the DNA is TGTGCCAGCACCCATACCCGGGTGTTGGGTGGCTACACCTTC.

This clone appeared a few times. The chain employs TRBV4-3 and TRBJ2-3; D perhaps matches TRBD1 (6 bases). This CDR3 contains 15 residues. The V end lost 1 base, the J end lost 7 bases, and 15 bases lay between the germline ends. Germline CDR1 is LGHNA and CDR2 is YSLEER. CDR3 sequence (DNA): TGCGCCAGCAGCCAAGCAAGGGTGGGACAATATACGCAGTATTTT. This encodes CASSQARVGQYTQYF.

This clone was detected a few times. The rearrangement links TRBV5-6 to TRBJ2-5; unclear D gene. Germline V gene data show CDR1 as SGHDT and CDR2 as YYEEEE. The CDR3 runs 13 residues. The V end was cut by 6 bases, the J end by 5 bases, with 14 bases between. CDR3 amino acids: CASTPRGDETQYF. CDR3 nucleotide sequence: TGTGCCAGCACTCCCCGAGGCGACGAGACCCAGTACTTC.

The chain links TRBV7-3 to TRBJ2-1, with TRBD2 matching 8 bases. V was clipped by 5 bases and J by 4 bases; unmatched bases: 7. Germline V gene data show CDR1 as SGHTA and CDR2 as FQGTGA. The CDR3 is 15 residues long. CDR3 sequence: CASSPRLAQYNEQFF. Written as DNA, the CDR3 is TGTGCCAGCAGCCCCAGACTAGCGCAATACAATGAGCAGTTCTTC.

In its sample, this clone was seen once. The genes are TRBV2 and TRBJ2-7; D may be TRBD1 (5 bases). The CDR3 contains 14 residues. Germline CDR1 reads SNHLY; CDR2 reads FYNNEI. Trimming shortened V by 7 bases and J by 7 bases, and 20 bases separated the two germline ends. The CDR3 region is CASKGWVAGQEQYF. As DNA, the CDR3 is TGTGCCAGCAAAGGCTGGGTGGCAGGGCAGGAGCAGTACTTC.

J is TRBJ2-7 and V is TRBV4-2; 8 positions agree with TRBD2. Per germline, CDR1 LGHNA and CDR2 YNFKEQ. V shed 1 base, J shed 7 bases, and the junction held 9 bases outside the gene matches. The CDR3 is made up of 15 amino acids. The CDR3 region is CASSQGMGLVGEQYF. CDR3 nucleotides: TGTGCCAGCAGCCAAGGGATGGGACTAGTGGGTGAGCAGTACTTC.

The chain couples TRBV7-7 to TRBJ2-2; 9 bases are shared with TRBD2. The V gene end was trimmed by 5 bases and the J gene end by 4 bases; junction bases not matched to a gene: 11. The CDR3 is 17 residues long. Germline V lookup: CDR1 SSHAT, CDR2 FNYEAQ (reference sequence). The CDR3 nucleotides are TGTGCCAGCAGCCCCCGGGCTGCTAGCGGGGCCACCGGGGAGCTGTTTTTT. Protein product: CASSPRAASGATGELFF.

This chain uses TRBV30 with TRBJ1-1; D is possibly TRBD1 (6 bases). Germline assignment: CDR1 GTSNPN and CDR2 SVGIG (reference sequence). V was clipped by 3 bases and J by 3 bases, with 11 bases between them. The length of the CDR3 is 13 residues. CDR3 loop: CAWRKQGYTEAFF. CDR3 nucleotide sequence: TGTGCCTGGAGAAAACAGGGTTACACTGAAGCTTTCTTT.

The rearrangement links TRBV15 to TRBJ2-1; tentatively, D is TRBD1 (5 bases). The ends were cut back, 0 bases at V and 8 bases at J, with 17 bases in the middle. The CDR3 is made up of 16 amino acids. Per the germline V gene, CDR1 is LNHNV and CDR2 is YYDKDF (reference sequence). In DNA form, the CDR3 reads TGTGCCACCAGCAGAGATTACGGACACTCGGGCGATGAGCAGTTCTTC. This codes for CATSRDYGHSGDEQFF.

The chain recombines TRBV9 with TRBJ2-3; D is perhaps TRBD1 (6 bases). Trimming removed 0 bases at V and 6 bases at J, with 8 bases between. Per the germline V gene, CDR1 is SGDLS and CDR2 is YYNGEE. The CDR3 loop spans 13 amino acids. The CDR3: CASSVGGRDTQYF. The CDR3 DNA sequence: TGTGCCAGCAGCGTAGGGGGGCGGGATACGCAGTATTTT.

The V gene is TRBV29-1, the J gene TRBJ1-2; D unresolved. The ends were cut back, 2 bases at V and 2 bases at J, with 6 bases in the middle. The CDR3 consists of 12 residues. In germline, CDR1 is SQVTM, CDR2 ANQGSEA. CDR3 nucleotide sequence: TGCAGCGTTGAAACAGAGAACTATGGCTACACCTTC. Residues: CSVETENYGYTF.

The genes are TRBV7-3 and TRBJ2-3; D may be TRBD1 (5 bases). Germline V gene sequence: CDR1 SGHTA, CDR2 FQGTGA. This CDR3 spans 15 amino acids. Trimming shortened V by 2 bases and J by 1 base, and 10 bases separated the two germline ends. The CDR3 DNA sequence: TGTGCCAGCAGCTTACAGGGTGTTGGCACAGATACGCAGTATTTT. Amino acid sequence: CASSLQGVGTDTQYF.

This clone was seen a single time. This chain connects TRBV19 to TRBJ1-3; D is uncertain. The germline V gene has CDR1 LNHDA and CDR2 SQIVND (reference sequence). V gave up 3 bases and J gave up 0 bases, with 6 bases separating them. The CDR3 length is 14 residues. CDR3 sequence reads: CASSIGNSGNTIYF. The DNA for the CDR3 is TGTGCCAGTAGTATCGGGAACTCTGGAAACACCATATATTTT.

This clone was counted only a few times. This chain links TRBV7-3 with TRBJ1-4; D ambiguous. Trimming pared 0 bases from V and 2 bases from J, leaving 10 bases between. This CDR3 region has 16 residues. Germline V lookup: CDR1 SGHTA, CDR2 FQGTGA. The CDR3 coding sequence is TGTGCCAGCAGCTTAACTTTGGCAGGCACTAATGAAAAACTGTTTTTT. Its translation is CASSLTLAGTNEKLFF.

The chain carries TRBV2 and TRBJ1-2; tentatively, D is TRBD1 (6 bases). From germline, CDR1 is SNHLY and CDR2 FYNNEI. V lost 6 bases and J lost 4, with 12 bases in between. The CDR3 has 13 residues. The CDR3: CASRKSGAYGYTF. The DNA for the CDR3 is TGTGCCAGCAGGAAATCAGGGGCCTATGGCTACACCTTC.